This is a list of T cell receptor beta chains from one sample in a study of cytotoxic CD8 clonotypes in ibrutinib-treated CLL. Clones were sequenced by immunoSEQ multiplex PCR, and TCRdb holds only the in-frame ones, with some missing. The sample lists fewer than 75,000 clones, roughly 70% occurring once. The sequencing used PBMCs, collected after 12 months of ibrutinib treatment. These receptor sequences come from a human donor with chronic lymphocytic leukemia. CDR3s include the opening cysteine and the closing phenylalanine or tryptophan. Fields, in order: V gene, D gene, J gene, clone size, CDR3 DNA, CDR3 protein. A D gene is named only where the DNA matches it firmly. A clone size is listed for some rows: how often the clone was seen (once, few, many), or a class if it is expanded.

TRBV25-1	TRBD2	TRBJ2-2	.	TGTGCCAGCAGTGAATGGGCTAGCGGACCTGCGAACACCGGGGAGCTGTTTTTT	CASSEWASGPANTGELFF
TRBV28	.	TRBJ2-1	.	TGTGCCAGCAGTTTAATCCGGCAGGGAGTTTACAATGAGCAGTTCTTC	CASSLIRQGVYNEQFF
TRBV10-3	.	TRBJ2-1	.	TGTGCCATCAGTGATTTGGGCTCCTACAATGAGCAGTTCTTC	CAISDLGSYNEQFF
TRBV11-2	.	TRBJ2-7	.	TGTGCCAGCAGCACGGACAGTACCTACGAGCAGTACTTC	CASSTDSTYEQYF
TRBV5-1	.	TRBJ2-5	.	TGCGCCAGCGGAGAACCCCAGACCCAGTACTTC	CASGEPQTQYF
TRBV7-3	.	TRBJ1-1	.	TGTGCCAGCAGCCCACAACCGGGGTATGAAGCTTTCTTT	CASSPQPGYEAFF
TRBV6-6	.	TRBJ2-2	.	TGTGCCAGCAGTTTGACGGACCTCAGGAACACCGGGGAGCTGTTTTTT	CASSLTDLRNTGELFF
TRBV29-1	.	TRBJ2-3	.	TGCAGCGTTATAGCGGTGCCACGGGTTGATACGCAGTATTTT	CSVIAVPRVDTQYF
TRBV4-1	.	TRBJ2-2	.	TGCGCCAGCAGCCAAGGGGTCAGCCTAACGAACACCGGGGAGCTGTTTTTT	CASSQGVSLTNTGELFF
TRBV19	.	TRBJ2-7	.	TGTGCCAGTACCCACGGGGGAGGAGGCTCCTACGAGCAGTACTTC	CASTHGGGGSYEQYF
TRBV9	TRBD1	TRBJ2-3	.	TGTGCCAGCAGCCCAAGGGACAGGGGTCCAGATACGCAGTATTTT	CASSPRDRGPDTQYF
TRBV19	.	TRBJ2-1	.	TGTGCCAGTAGTTTCCTCCCCAGCAATGAGCAGTTCTTC	CASSFLPSNEQFF
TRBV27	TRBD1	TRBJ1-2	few	TGTGCCAGCAGCCCGCTTCCGGACAGGGGGTATGGCTACACCTTC	CASSPLPDRGYGYTF
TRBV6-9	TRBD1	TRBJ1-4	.	TGTGCCAGTGGACCGGGACAGGTGAATGAAAAACTGTTTTTT	CASGPGQVNEKLFF
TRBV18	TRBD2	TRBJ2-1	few	TGTGCCAGCTCACCAGGGACGGGAGGACTGAATGAGCAGTTCTTC	CASSPGTGGLNEQFF
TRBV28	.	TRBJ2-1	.	TGTGCCAGCAGTTTATCTCGGTCAGGGGTCTTTGGGAATGAGCAGTTCTTC	CASSLSRSGVFGNEQFF
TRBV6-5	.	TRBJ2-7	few	TGTGCCAGCAGTAAACAGGGTGGGGGCTACGAGCAGTACTTC	CASSKQGGGYEQYF
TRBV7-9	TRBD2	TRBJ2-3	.	TGTGCCAGCAGCCTACTAGCGGGAGGTGCAGATACGCAGTATTTT	CASSLLAGGADTQYF
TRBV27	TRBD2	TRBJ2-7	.	TGTGCCAGCAGTTTACTAGCGGGAGTCTCCTACGAGCAGTACTTC	CASSLLAGVSYEQYF